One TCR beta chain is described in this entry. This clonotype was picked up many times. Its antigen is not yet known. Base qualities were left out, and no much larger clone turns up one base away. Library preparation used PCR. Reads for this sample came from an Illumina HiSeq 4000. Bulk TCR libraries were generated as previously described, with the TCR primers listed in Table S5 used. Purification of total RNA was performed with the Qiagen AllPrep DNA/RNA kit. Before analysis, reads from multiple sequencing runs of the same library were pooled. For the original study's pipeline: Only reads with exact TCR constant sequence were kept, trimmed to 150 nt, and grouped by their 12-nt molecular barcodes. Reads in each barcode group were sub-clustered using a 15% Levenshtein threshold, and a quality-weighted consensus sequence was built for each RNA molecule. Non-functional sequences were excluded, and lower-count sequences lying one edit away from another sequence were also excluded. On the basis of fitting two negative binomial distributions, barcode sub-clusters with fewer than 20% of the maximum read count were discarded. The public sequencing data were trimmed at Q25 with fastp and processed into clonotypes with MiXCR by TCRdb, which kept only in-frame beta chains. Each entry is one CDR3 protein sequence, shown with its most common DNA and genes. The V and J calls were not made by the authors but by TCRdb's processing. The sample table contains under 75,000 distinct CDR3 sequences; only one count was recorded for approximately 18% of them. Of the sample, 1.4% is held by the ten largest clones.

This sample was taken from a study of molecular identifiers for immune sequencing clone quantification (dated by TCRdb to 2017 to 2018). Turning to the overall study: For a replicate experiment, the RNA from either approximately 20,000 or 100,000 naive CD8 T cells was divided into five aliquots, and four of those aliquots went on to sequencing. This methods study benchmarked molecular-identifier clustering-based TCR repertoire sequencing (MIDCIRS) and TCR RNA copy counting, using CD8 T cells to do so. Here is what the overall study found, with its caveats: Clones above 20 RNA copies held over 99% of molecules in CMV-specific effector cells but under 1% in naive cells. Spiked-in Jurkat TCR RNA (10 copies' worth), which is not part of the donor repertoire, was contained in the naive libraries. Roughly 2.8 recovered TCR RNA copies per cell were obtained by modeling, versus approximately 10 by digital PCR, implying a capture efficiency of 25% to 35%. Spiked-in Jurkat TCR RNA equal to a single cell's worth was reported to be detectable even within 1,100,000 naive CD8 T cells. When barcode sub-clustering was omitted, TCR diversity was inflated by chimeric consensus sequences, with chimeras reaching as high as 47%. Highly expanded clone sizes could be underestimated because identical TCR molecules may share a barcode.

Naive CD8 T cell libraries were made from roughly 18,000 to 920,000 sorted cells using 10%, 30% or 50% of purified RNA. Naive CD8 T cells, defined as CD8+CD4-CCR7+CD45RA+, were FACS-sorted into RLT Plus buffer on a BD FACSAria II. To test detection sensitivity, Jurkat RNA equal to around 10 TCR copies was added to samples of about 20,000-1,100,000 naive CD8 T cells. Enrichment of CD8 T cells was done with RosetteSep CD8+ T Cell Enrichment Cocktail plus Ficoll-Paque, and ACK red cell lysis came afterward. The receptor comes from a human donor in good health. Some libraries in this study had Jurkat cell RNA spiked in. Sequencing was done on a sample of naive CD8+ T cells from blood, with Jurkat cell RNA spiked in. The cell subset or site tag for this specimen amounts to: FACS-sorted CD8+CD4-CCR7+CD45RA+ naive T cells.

The DNA sequence is TGTGCCAGCAGCTTGCTGCCCAGATTCAGCGAGACCCAGTACTTC. It translates as CASSLLPRFSETQYF. The sequence is built from TRBV5-5 and TRBJ2-5; no confident D gene assignment can be made. From the cysteine through the phenylalanine, the CDR3 covers 15 amino acids. Left in the record is the CDR3 DNA by itself, 45 bases read in frame from the first base. V loses 1 base, J loses 5 bases, and the germline ends lie 15 bases apart. Reading the germline V gene (reference sequence) gives CDR1 SGHKS and CDR2 YYEKEE.